This T cell receptor beta chain was recorded in a study of cytomegalovirus exposure and HLA in healthy donors. Notes on the study in general: The majority of TCR sequences were rare, yet some public TCRs appeared in many donors.

Primers for the PCR totalled 60 Vbeta and 13 Jbeta. TCRdb's copy holds only in-frame clones and misses some; the assay was immunoSEQ multiplex PCR. The sample has some 98,000 clones; roughly 77% are singletons. Note on this clone: Its specificity is not known.

Trimming took 4 bases from V and 7 from J, leaving 6 bases between them. Germline lookup yields CDR1 SGHNT and CDR2 YYREEE (reference sequence). The CDR3 sequence is 11 residues long. The chain uses TRBV5-4 and TRBJ2-1; D uncertain. The sequenced material came from PBMCs. This clonotype was sampled from a man in his forties in good health and CMV-seronegative. CDR3 in amino acids: CASSNQNEQFF. The CDR3 coding sequence is TGTGCCAGCAGCAACCAGAATGAGCAGTTCTTC. The full variable domain, its missing parts supplied by reference TRBV5-4 and TRBJ2-1, is ETGVTQSPTHLIKTRGQQVTLRCSSQSGHNTVSWYQQALGQGPQFIFQYYREEENGRGNFPPRFSGLQFPNYSSELNVNALELDDSALYLCASSNQNEQFFGPGTRLTVL.